Sequencing of this T cell receptor beta chain was carried out in a study of blood T cell repertoires in COVID-19. Across the whole study: From the United States, Italy and Spain came samples of acute and convalescent COVID-19.

Germline loops: CDR1 SEHNR, CDR2 FQNEAQ (reference sequence). This CDR3 is built from 15 residues. V lost 0 bases to trimming and J lost 6 bases, with 14 bases between them. Authors' data handling: Reference gene primers were amplified, and this amplification served to estimate nucleated cell counts. This table comes from immunoSEQ multiplex PCR, and its TCRdb copy is limited to in-frame clones, with some not included. The V and J calls and clone size were taken over from that table, and D and trimming were inferred from the DNA. Of 100,000 to 120,000 clones in the sample, 80% to 90% were seen once. The chain is built from TRBV7-9 and TRBJ1-2, with D maybe TRBD1 (6 bases). What was sequenced was peripheral blood. The TCR sequence derives from a woman aged 65 to 85 with acute or convalescent COVID-19. Written as DNA, the CDR3 is TGTGCCAGCAGCTTAGCGAACAGGGCACACAATGGCTACACCTTC. It specifies CASSLANRAHNGYTF.